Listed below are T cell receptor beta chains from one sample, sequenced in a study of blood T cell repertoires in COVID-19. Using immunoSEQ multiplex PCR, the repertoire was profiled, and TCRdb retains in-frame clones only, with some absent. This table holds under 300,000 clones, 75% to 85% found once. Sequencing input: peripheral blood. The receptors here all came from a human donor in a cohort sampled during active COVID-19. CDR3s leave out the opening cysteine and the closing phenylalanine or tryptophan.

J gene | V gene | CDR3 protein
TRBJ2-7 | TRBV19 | ASSITPDRSFYEQY
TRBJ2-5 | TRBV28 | ASTARGLRDGETQY
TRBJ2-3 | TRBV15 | ATSRLAGGNTDTQY
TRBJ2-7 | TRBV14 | ASSLAYEQY
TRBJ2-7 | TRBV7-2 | ASSLSGQGAHEQY
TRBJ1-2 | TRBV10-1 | ASEWTGLDYGYT
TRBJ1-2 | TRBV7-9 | ASSSSLGAGPYGYT
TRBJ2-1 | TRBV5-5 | ASSRDPGDISYNEQF
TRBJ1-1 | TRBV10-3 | AISEQGARTEAF
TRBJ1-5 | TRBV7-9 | ASSLKGAGQPQH
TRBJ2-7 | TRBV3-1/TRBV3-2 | ASSQGGTFAEQY
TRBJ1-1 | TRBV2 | ANCRGGGNTEAF
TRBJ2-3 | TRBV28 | ASSLPRGPDTQY
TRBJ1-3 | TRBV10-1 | ASSLDSSGNTIY
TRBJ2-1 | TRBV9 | ASSPRDRPYNEQF
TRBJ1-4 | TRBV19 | ASSWAGGEKLF
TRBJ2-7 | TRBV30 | ACRGHGFYEQY
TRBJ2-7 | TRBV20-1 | SASGGVVGLYEQY
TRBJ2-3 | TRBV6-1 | ASSESAARTQY
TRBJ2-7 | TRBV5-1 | ASSDRQGSGDEQY
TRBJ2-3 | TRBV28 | ASNKGTGIDTQY
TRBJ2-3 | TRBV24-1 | ATGRSSGLADTQY
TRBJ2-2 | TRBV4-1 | ASSPGVRGRYTGELF
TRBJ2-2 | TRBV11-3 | ASSHTGTGGIGELF
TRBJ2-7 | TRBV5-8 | ASSAHGTGGYEQY
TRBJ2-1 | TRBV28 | ASRMPGQSSYNEQF
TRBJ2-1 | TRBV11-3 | ASSSRDRGREQF
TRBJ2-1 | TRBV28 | ASSLAGGRGNEQF
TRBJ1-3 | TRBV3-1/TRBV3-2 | ASSQFLGSSGNTIY
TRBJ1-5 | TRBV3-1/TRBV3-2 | ASSHRQAGPQH
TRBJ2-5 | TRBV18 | ASSPGRVWETQY
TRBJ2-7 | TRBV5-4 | ASTRGTGDYEQY
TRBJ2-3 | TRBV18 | ASSPPYDSRGTQY
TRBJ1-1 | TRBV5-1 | ASTTSGGNTEAF
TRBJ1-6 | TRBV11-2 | ASSSAGGWGNSPLH
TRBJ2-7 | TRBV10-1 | ASSERGQGSYEQY
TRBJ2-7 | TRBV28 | ASSSQYYEQY
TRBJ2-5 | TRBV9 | ASSVGQGDWETQY
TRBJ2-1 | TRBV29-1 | SVVGQGAGEQF
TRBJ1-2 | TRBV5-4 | ASSLGGGDYGYT
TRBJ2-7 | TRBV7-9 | ASSWRGTSPPYEQY